The 20 T cell receptor beta chains below were found in one sample sequenced in a study of blood T cell repertoires in COVID-19. Method: immunoSEQ multiplex PCR; TCRdb's copy keeps in-frame clones and lacks some. The sample has about 160,000 clones; about 88% are singletons. Specimen: PBMCs or T cells enriched from blood (not recorded which). These receptors were collected from a woman between 50 and 59 years old who had recovered from COVID-19.

This clone was found a few times. The J gene is TRBJ2-7, the V gene TRBV4-2; TRBD2 matches 8 bases. Germline V gene lookup returns CDR1 LGHNA and CDR2 YNFKEQ. J gave up 0 bases and V 4 bases, and 5 bases lay outside the gene matches. The CDR3 consists of 15 residues. CDR3 in amino acids: CASSRTSGSSYEQYF. The DNA for the CDR3 is TGTGCCAGCAGCCGAACGAGCGGGAGCTCCTACGAGCAGTACTTC.

The chain couples TRBV6-6 to TRBJ2-2, with D possibly matching TRBD2 (6 bases). CDR3 length: 14 amino acids. V lost 8 bases to trimming and J lost 5 bases, with 15 bases between them. In germline, CDR1 is MNHNY, CDR2 SVGAGI (reference sequence). CDR3 in amino acids: CASETSSGTGELFF. In DNA form, the CDR3 reads TGTGCCAGCGAAACTAGCTCGGGGACCGGGGAGCTGTTTTTT.

The V and J genes are TRBV10-3 and TRBJ2-3; TRBD1 matches 9 bases. The germline gives CDR1 ENHRY, CDR2 SYGVKD. This CDR3 has 19 amino acids. The trim removed 2 bases at V and 3 bases at J, leaving 15 bases unmatched. The CDR3 spells CAISEPSPGQGLRTDTQYF. In DNA form, the CDR3 reads TGTGCCATCAGTGAGCCTAGCCCGGGACAGGGTTTGAGAACAGATACGCAGTATTTT.

V is TRBV5-1 and J is TRBJ2-5; possibly TRBD1 for D (6 bases). The germline V gene encodes CDR1 SGHRS and CDR2 YFSETQ. V dropped 4 bases and J dropped 5 bases, with 15 bases sitting between them. CDR3 length equals 14 residues. CDR3 residues: CASSPQGPRETQYF. The CDR3 DNA sequence: TGCGCCAGCAGCCCACAGGGCCCCCGGGAGACCCAGTACTTC.

The chain uses TRBV4-1 and TRBJ1-5; D is unclear. The V end was cut by 0 bases, the J end by 3 bases, with 9 bases between. CDR3 size: 15 residues. Germline V gene sequence: CDR1 MGHRA, CDR2 YSYEKL. The CDR3 here is CASSQDLADNQPQHF. DNA of the CDR3: TGCGCCAGCAGCCAAGATCTTGCGGACAATCAGCCCCAGCATTTT.

The genes are TRBV7-3 and TRBJ2-1; 7 bases match TRBD2. V trimming: 0 bases; J trimming: 3 bases; junction bases outside the gene matches: 2. This CDR3 spans 15 amino acids. The V gene's germline CDR1 is SGHTA and CDR2 FQGTGA. The CDR3 nucleotides read TGTGCCAGCAGCTTAACCGGGACTAACTACAATGAGCAGTTCTTC. Translation: CASSLTGTNYNEQFF.

The chain employs TRBV7-6 and TRBJ1-4, with TRBD1 matching over 7 bases. Germline V gives CDR1 SGHVS, CDR2 FNYEAQ. J gave up 5 bases and V 2 bases, and 5 bases lay outside the gene matches. CDR3 length: 15 amino acids. The CDR3 sequence: CASSLNRGLNEKLFF. DNA for the CDR3: TGTGCCAGCAGCTTAAACAGGGGCCTCAATGAAAAACTGTTTTTT.

This clone was counted a few times. This chain uses TRBV28 with TRBJ1-2; D remains unclear. Trimming removed 5 bases at V and 8 bases at J, with 21 bases between. This CDR3 spans 15 amino acids. CDR1 and CDR2 from the germline V gene are MDHEN and SYDVKM. DNA of the CDR3: TGTGCCAGCAGTACTGGAGACTCCCGGGGATGGGGCTACACCTTC. Protein product: CASSTGDSRGWGYTF.

This chain connects TRBV7-9 to TRBJ2-7; 8 positions match TRBD1. The CDR3 has 15 residues. V lost 7 bases to trimming and J lost 6 bases; unmatched junction nucleotides: 14. Germline loops: CDR1 SEHNR, CDR2 FQNEAQ (reference sequence). The CDR3 DNA reads TGTGCCAGCAACACAGCGGACAGGGAATTTGCCGAGCAGTACTTC. Translated: CASNTADREFAEQYF. The whole variable domain, remainder taken from reference TRBV7-9 and TRBJ2-7, is DTGVSQNPRHKITKRGQNVTFRCDPISEHNRLYWYRQTLGQGPEFLTYFQNEAQLEKSRLLSDRFSAERPKGSFSTLEIQRTEQGDSAMYLCASNTADREFAEQYFGPGTRLTVT.

With respect to this clone: The sample contains more than one DNA sequence encoding this CDR3. The chain employs TRBV27 and TRBJ1-1, with 7 positions matching TRBD1. CDR3 length: 12 residues. V was clipped by 4 bases and J by 4 bases; unmatched bases: 0. Germline CDR1 is MNHEY and CDR2 is SMNVEV (reference sequence). The CDR3 DNA is TGTGCCAGCAGTTCAGGGGGCACTGAAGCTTTCTTT. Encoded protein: CASSSGGTEAFF.

The chain links TRBV5-1 to TRBJ2-7, with a possible D match to TRBD2 (6 bases). V lost 4 bases, J lost 5 bases, and 16 bases lay in between. The CDR3 has 14 amino acids. CDR1 and CDR2 from the germline V gene are SGHRS and YFSETQ. This CDR3 is CASSPGGARDEQYF. DNA for the CDR3: TGCGCCAGCAGCCCCGGAGGGGCCAGAGACGAGCAGTACTTC.

V usage is TRBV10-1 and J usage is TRBJ1-1; D is possibly TRBD1 (5 bases). CDR3 length equals 13 residues. Germline values: CDR1 WNHNN, CDR2 SYGVQD (reference sequence). V was clipped by 4 bases and J by 1 base, with 7 bases between them. In nucleotides, the CDR3 is TGCGCCAGCAGTGGACAGCCGAACACTGAAGCTTTCTTT. Translation: CASSGQPNTEAFF.

The chain uses TRBV21-1 and TRBJ2-5; the table calls TRBD2, which could not be checked here. TRBV21-1 has pseudogene status. The CDR3 loop spans 20 amino acids. The CDR3 is CASSKSENRLAAGGTETQYF. CDR3 coding DNA: TGTGCCAGCAGCAAATCGGAAAATCGGTTAGCGGCGGGAGGTACGGAGACCCAGTACTTC.

This rearrangement joins TRBV3-1 (or the pseudogene TRBV3-2) to TRBJ1-5, with D hard to call. V was cut by 4 bases and J by 0 bases, with 16 bases left in between. Germline lookup yields CDR1 LGHDT and CDR2 YNNKEL (reference sequence). The CDR3 spans 17 residues. The DNA of the CDR3 is TGTGCCAGCAGCCCCTGGCCTAGTGACTCTAGCAATCAGCCCCAGCATTTT. Protein sequence: CASSPWPSDSSNQPQHF.

The CDR3 sequence: CATETSALSYEQYF. The DNA of the CDR3 is TGTGCCACCGAAACTAGCGCACTATCCTACGAGCAGTACTTC. The V gene is TRBV28, the J gene TRBJ2-7; TRBD2 aligns across 7 bases. This CDR3 region has 14 residues. The germline V gene has CDR1 MDHEN and CDR2 SYDVKM. With 10 bases clipped from V and 1 base from J, the junction kept 10 bases outside the gene matches.

The J gene is TRBJ1-3, the V gene TRBV19; 10 positions match TRBD1. CDR3 length: 20 residues. V lost 4 bases, J lost 4 bases, and 19 bases stayed unmatched. Germline V gene sequence: CDR1 LNHDA, CDR2 SQIVND (reference sequence). The CDR3 region has the DNA TGTGCCAGTAGTACCCCCCCGGGACAGGGGATTCGTTTAGCCGGAAACACCATATATTTT. Amino acid sequence: CASSTPPGQGIRLAGNTIYF.

The gene calls are TRBV19 and TRBJ1-2; weak D call: TRBD1 (6 bases). Per the germline V gene, CDR1 is LNHDA and CDR2 is SQIVND (reference sequence). Deletions cut 6 bases from V and 2 bases from J, with 13 bases between. There are 14 residues in the CDR3. CDR3 DNA sequence: TGTGCCAGTAGGCCACGGGACAAAAACTATGGCTACACCTTC. Its protein product is CASRPRDKNYGYTF.

The CDR3 here is CASSLEDSTYEQYF. Written as DNA, the CDR3 is TGTGCCAGCAGCTTAGAGGACAGCACCTACGAGCAGTACTTC. V and J are TRBV7-2 and TRBJ2-7; D may be TRBD1 (6 bases). CDR1 and CDR2 (germline): SGHTA, FQGNSA. CDR3 length equals 14 residues. V dropped 1 base and J dropped 2 bases, with 9 bases sitting between them.

The V gene is TRBV18, the J gene TRBJ1-4, with D possibly being TRBD1 (5 bases). Deletions cut 2 bases from V and 4 bases from J, with 8 bases between. Germline CDR1 reads KGHSH; CDR2 reads LQKENI. This CDR3 has 14 amino acids. This chain's CDR3 is CASSPDSVNEKLFF. The DNA for the CDR3 is TGTGCCAGCTCACCAGACAGCGTTAATGAAAAACTGTTTTTT.

This clone appeared a few times. This chain links TRBV11-3 with TRBJ2-2; tentatively, D is TRBD2 (6 bases). Trimming pared 5 bases from V and 3 bases from J, leaving 13 bases between. This CDR3 comprises 15 residues. Germline loops: CDR1 SGHNT, CDR2 YENEEA. The CDR3 coding sequence is TGTGCCAGCAGCCGAAGTTGGGGGGACACCGGGGAGCTGTTTTTT. Residues: CASSRSWGDTGELFF.